The 19 T cell receptor beta chains below all came from one sample that was sequenced in a study of control samples from healthy donors and cancer patients. Sequencing was performed with immunoSEQ multiplex PCR; in TCRdb, only in-frame clones are kept and a portion is missing. The profile shows approximately 150,000 clones, roughly 94% of them singletons. Sequencing used blood. Source of these receptors: a woman younger than 30 in good health.

The chain recombines TRBV6-6 with TRBJ2-1, with D uncertain. The V end was cut by 9 bases, the J end by 6 bases, with 18 bases between. Germline values: CDR1 MNHNY, CDR2 SVGAGI (reference sequence). The CDR3 loop spans 14 amino acids. The CDR3 nucleotides read TGTGCCAGTTCCCGGATCCTTGAGGTCAATGAGCAGTTCTTC. It translates to CASSRILEVNEQFF.

The CDR3 region has the DNA TGTGCCAGCAGTTTAAGCGTCAGGCCCTTTGGCTACACCTTC. Its protein is CASSLSVRPFGYTF. The chain has TRBV28 and TRBJ1-2; D gene unclear. The CDR3 is 14 amino acids. The germline CDR1 and CDR2 sequences are MDHEN and SYDVKM. V gave up 2 bases and J gave up 7 bases, with 14 bases separating them.

V is TRBV6-1 and J is TRBJ1-4; maybe TRBD1 (6 bases). Germline-derived CDR1 and CDR2 are MNHNS and SASEGT. The CDR3 sequence is 13 residues long. Trimming took 2 bases from V and 11 from J, leaving 12 bases between them. This CDR3 reads CASSEFGGAKLFF. CDR3 coding DNA: TGTGCCAGCAGTGAATTTGGGGGGGCCAAACTGTTTTTT.

The V call is TRBV28, the J call TRBJ2-1; D assignment may be TRBD1 or TRBD2 (5 bases each). Germline V gives CDR1 MDHEN, CDR2 SYDVKM. Trimming took off 6 bases at V and 3 bases at J, with 21 bases between the two ends. The CDR3 extends over 17 amino acids. The CDR3 loop reads CASRSPGTSRFYNEQFF. Written as DNA, the CDR3 is TGTGCCAGCAGAAGCCCCGGGACCTCTCGTTTCTACAATGAGCAGTTCTTC.

The chain combines TRBV3-1 (or the pseudogene TRBV3-2) with TRBJ1-2; no clear D gene. Germline lookup yields CDR1 LGHDT and CDR2 YNNKEL (reference sequence). This CDR3 is 15 amino acids long. Trimming left V 0 bases short and J 0 bases short, with 8 bases between. The CDR3 sequence: CASSQDLAANYGYTF. The CDR3 DNA reads as TGTGCCAGCAGCCAAGATCTGGCAGCTAACTATGGCTACACCTTC.

The genes are TRBV2 and TRBJ1-5, with D tentatively TRBD1 (6 bases). V was trimmed by 7 bases and J by 1 base, leaving 14 bases between them. CDR1 is SNHLY, CDR2 FYNNEI, per germline. The CDR3 is 15 amino acids. This CDR3 is CASMGGQSSNQPQHF. CDR3 coding DNA: TGTGCCAGCATGGGGGGGCAGTCAAGCAATCAGCCCCAGCATTTT.

V and J are TRBV5-4 and TRBJ2-2; D gene ambiguous. CDR3 size: 13 residues. Trimming pared 4 bases from V and 1 base from J, leaving 5 bases between. Germline values: CDR1 SGHNT, CDR2 YYREEE (reference sequence). The CDR3 coding sequence is TGTGCCAGCAGCCAGATGAACACCGGGGAGCTGTTTTTT. This gives the protein CASSQMNTGELFF.

The J gene is TRBJ1-2, the V gene TRBV11-2; TRBD1 might be the D (6 bases). The V gene lost 5 bases and the J gene lost 4 bases, with 23 bases spanning the gap. CDR1 and CDR2 from the germline V gene are SGHAT and FQNNGV. The CDR3 loop spans 17 amino acids. The CDR3 sequence: CASSLTSGQRVIYGYTF. The CDR3, as DNA: TGTGCCAGCAGCCTCACATCGGGACAAAGAGTAATCTATGGCTACACCTTC.

V usage is TRBV6-2 or TRBV6-3 and J usage is TRBJ2-7; the D gene could be TRBD1 or TRBD2 (5 bases each). Germline CDR1 reads MNHEY; CDR2 reads SVGEGT. Trimming pared 2 bases from V and 9 bases from J, leaving 20 bases between. The CDR3 runs to 15 residues. This CDR3 reads CASSYERGWGIAQYF. The CDR3 DNA follows: TGTGCCAGCAGTTACGAGAGGGGCTGGGGTATTGCGCAGTACTTC.

J is TRBJ2-1 and V is TRBV9, with TRBD1 identical over 8 bases. With V trimmed by 4 bases and J by 1 base, 4 bases remained unmatched. CDR3 length: 15 amino acids. Germline CDR1 and CDR2: SGDLS and YYNGEE. The CDR3 DNA follows: TGTGCCAGCAGCCTCGACAGGGGTTCCTACAATGAGCAGTTCTTC. Its protein is CASSLDRGSYNEQFF.

The rearrangement uses TRBV7-9 and TRBJ1-1; D not resolved. This CDR3 contains 15 residues. The germline gives CDR1 SEHNR, CDR2 FQNEAQ (reference sequence). With 2 bases removed from V and 0 bases from J, the gap between germline ends came to 10 bases. CDR3 protein: CASSLFKELNTEAFF. The CDR3 bases are TGTGCCAGCAGCTTATTTAAGGAGTTGAACACTGAAGCTTTCTTT.

This clone was seen once. V is TRBV28 and J is TRBJ1-4, with TRBD1 as a possible D gene (5 bases). Looked up from germline, CDR1 is MDHEN and CDR2 is SYDVKM. The ends were cut back, 8 bases at V and 8 bases at J, with 15 bases in the middle. The CDR3 loop spans 13 amino acids. The CDR3 sequence: CASGPQGREKLFF. CDR3 in DNA: TGTGCCAGCGGGCCTCAGGGACGGGAAAAACTGTTTTTT.

The rearrangement links TRBV7-2 to TRBJ1-2; D gene ambiguous. This CDR3 is 14 amino acids long. Germline CDR1 is SGHTA and CDR2 is FQGNSA. V lost 1 base, J lost 5 bases, and 11 bases lay in between. Here the CDR3 reads CASSLDIGRYGYTF. For the CDR3, the DNA is TGTGCCAGCAGCTTAGATATAGGGAGGTATGGCTACACCTTC.

The V gene is TRBV5-4, the J gene TRBJ2-1; TRBD1 might be the D (6 bases). Trimming removed 3 bases from V and 6 bases from J, with 16 bases in between. The CDR3 totals 15 residues. The germline V gene encodes CDR1 SGHNT and CDR2 YYREEE (reference sequence). CDR3 sequence: CASSSNKGTPNEQFF. The CDR3 bases are TGTGCCAGCAGCTCCAATAAAGGGACACCCAATGAGCAGTTCTTC.

V usage is TRBV7-9 and J usage is TRBJ2-1; TRBD2 matches at 9 bases. The CDR3 consists of 15 residues. From germline, CDR1 is SEHNR and CDR2 FQNEAQ (reference sequence). V was pared by 2 bases and J by 6 bases, with 5 bases of the junction left unmatched. The CDR3, as DNA: TGTGCCAGCAGCTTAAGCGGGGGGCTGATCAATGAGCAGTTCTTC. Protein: CASSLSGGLINEQFF.

Only one count was recorded for this clone. The J gene is TRBJ1-1, the V gene TRBV15; weak D call: TRBD1 (5 bases). This CDR3 has 13 residues. With 5 bases removed from V and 7 bases from J, the gap between germline ends came to 14 bases. Germline values: CDR1 LNHNV, CDR2 YYDKDF (reference sequence). The CDR3 is CATSESGTLEAFF. CDR3 nucleotides: TGTGCCACCAGCGAAAGCGGGACTCTTGAAGCTTTCTTT. The full variable domain, completed using reference TRBV15 and TRBJ1-1, is DAMVIQNPRYQVTQFGKPVTLSCSQTLNHNVMYWYQQKSSQAPKLLFHYYDKDFNNEADTPDNFQSRRPNTSFCFLDIRSPGLGDTAMYLCATSESGTLEAFFGQGTRLTVV.

The V call is TRBV25-1, the J call TRBJ2-1; the D gene is possibly TRBD2 (6 bases). From germline, CDR1 is MGHDK and CDR2 SYGVNS. CDR3 length equals 14 residues. With 5 bases removed from V and 8 bases from J, the gap between germline ends came to 16 bases. In DNA, the CDR3 is TGTGCCAGCAGTTGGACATCCTCGGGGGATGAGCAGTTCTTC. Translated: CASSWTSSGDEQFF.

V usage is TRBV7-2 and J usage is TRBJ2-3; 10 bases match TRBD2. Germline CDR1 and CDR2: SGHTA and FQGNSA. CDR3 length equals 13 residues. CDR3 amino acids: CDPQRGGRDTQYF. The CDR3 coding sequence is TGTGACCCACAGCGGGGGGGCCGGGATACGCAGTATTTT.

The V and J genes are TRBV18 and TRBJ2-7, with 14 positions matching TRBD2. V shed 8 bases and J 7 bases; nucleotides not matched to a gene: 7. CDR3 length: 14 residues. Germline V gives CDR1 KGHSH, CDR2 LQKENI. As DNA, the CDR3 is TGTGCCAGCCGTCCGGGACTAGCGGGAGATGAGCAGTACTTC. Protein sequence: CASRPGLAGDEQYF.